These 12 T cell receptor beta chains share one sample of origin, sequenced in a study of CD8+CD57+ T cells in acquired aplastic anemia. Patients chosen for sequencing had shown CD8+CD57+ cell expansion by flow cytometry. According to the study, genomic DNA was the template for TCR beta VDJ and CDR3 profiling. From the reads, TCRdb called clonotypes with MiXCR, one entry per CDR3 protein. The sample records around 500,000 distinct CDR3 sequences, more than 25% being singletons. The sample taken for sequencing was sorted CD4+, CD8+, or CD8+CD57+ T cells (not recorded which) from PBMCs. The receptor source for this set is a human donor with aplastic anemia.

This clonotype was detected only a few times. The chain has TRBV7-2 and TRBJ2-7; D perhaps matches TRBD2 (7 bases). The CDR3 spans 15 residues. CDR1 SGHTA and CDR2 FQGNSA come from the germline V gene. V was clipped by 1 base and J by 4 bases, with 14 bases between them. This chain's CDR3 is CASSLVVGGLYEQYF. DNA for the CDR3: TGTGCCAGCAGCTTAGTGGTCGGGGGGCTTTACGAGCAGTACTTC.

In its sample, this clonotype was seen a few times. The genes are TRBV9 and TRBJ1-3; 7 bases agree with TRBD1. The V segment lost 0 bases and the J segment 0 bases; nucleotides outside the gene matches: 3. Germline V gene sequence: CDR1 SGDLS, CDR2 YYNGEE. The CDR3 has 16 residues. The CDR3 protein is CASSVGGTASGNTIYF. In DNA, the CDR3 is TGTGCCAGCAGCGTAGGGGGGACAGCCTCTGGAAACACCATATATTTT.

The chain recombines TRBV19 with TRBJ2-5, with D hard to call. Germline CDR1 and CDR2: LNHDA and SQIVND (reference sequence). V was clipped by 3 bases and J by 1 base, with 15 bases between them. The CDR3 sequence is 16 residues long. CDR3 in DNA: TGTGCCAGTAGTATCCTGGGGTTGGCTGGCCAAGAGACCCAGTACTTC. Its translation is CASSILGLAGQETQYF.

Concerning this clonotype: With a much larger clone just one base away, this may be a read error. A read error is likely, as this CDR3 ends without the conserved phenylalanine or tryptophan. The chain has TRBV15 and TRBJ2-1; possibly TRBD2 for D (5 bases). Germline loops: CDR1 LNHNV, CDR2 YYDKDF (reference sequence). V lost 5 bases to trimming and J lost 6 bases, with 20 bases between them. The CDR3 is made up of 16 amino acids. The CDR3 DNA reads TGTGCCACCAGCCGAGGACTCCGAAACCGACCCAATGAGCAGTTCTCC. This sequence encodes CATSRGLRNRPNEQFS.

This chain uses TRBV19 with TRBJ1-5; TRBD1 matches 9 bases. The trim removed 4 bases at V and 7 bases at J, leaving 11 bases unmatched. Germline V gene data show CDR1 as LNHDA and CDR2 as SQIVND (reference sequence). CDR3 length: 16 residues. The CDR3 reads CASSKGTGTGNQPQHF. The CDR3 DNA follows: TGTGCCAGTAGTAAAGGAACCGGGACAGGGAACCAGCCCCAGCATTTT.

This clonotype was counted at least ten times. The CDR3 here is CASSPSGRSYEQYF. The CDR3 bases are TGTGCCAGCAGCCCATCCGGGCGTTCCTACGAGCAGTACTTC. The V gene is TRBV7-3, the J gene TRBJ2-7; D is undetermined. Germline values: CDR1 SGHTA, CDR2 FQGTGA. The length of the CDR3 is 14 residues. The germline V and J ends were trimmed by 5 bases and 1 base, with 12 bases remaining between them.

CDR3 protein: CASSDPGSGGSYEQYF. The CDR3 region has the DNA TGTGCCAGCAGTGACCCCGGGTCAGGAGGCTCTTACGAGCAGTACTTC. This chain uses TRBV2 with TRBJ2-7; D might be TRBD2 (5 bases). The CDR3 is 16 residues long. CDR1 is SNHLY and CDR2 is FYNNEI in the germline V gene. With 3 bases removed from V and 4 bases from J, the gap between germline ends came to 19 bases.

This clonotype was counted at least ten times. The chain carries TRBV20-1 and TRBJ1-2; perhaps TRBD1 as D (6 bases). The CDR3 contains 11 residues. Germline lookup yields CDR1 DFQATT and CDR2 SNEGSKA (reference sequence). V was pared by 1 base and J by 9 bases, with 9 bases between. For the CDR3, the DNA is TGCAGTGCTAGAGCGGGGACACGCTACACCTTC. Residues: CSARAGTRYTF.

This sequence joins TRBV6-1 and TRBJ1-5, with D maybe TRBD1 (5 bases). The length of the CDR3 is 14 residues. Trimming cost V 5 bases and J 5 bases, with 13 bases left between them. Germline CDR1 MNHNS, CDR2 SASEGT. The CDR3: CASSKHGTDQPQHF. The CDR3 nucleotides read TGTGCCAGCAGTAAACACGGGACCGATCAGCCCCAGCATTTT.

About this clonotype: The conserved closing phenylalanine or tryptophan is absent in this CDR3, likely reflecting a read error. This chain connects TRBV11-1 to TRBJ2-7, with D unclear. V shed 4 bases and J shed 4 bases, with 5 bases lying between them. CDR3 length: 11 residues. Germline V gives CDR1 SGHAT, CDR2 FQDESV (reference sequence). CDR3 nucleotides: TGTGCCAGCAGCTGGGGATACGAGCAGTACCTC. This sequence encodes CASSWGYEQYL.

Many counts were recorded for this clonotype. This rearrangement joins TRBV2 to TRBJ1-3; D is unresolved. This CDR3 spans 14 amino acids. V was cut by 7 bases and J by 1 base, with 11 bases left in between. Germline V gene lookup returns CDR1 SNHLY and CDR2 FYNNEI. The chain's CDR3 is CASIPGISGNTIYF. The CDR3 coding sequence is TGTGCCAGCATCCCCGGAATTTCTGGAAACACCATATATTTT.

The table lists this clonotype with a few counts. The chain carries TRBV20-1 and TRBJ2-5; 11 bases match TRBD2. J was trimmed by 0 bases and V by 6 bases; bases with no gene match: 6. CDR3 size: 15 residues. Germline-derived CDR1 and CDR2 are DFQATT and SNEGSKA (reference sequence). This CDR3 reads CSATGLAGHQETQYF. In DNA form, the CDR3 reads TGCAGTGCAACTGGACTAGCGGGCCACCAAGAGACCCAGTACTTC.